This TCR beta chain came from a study of response to subunit inactivated influenza vaccine. CDR1 SEHNR and CDR2 FQNEAQ come from the germline V gene (reference sequence). The CDR3 contains 15 residues. Losses at the gene ends were 4 bases for V and 4 bases for J; bases not matched to a gene: 7. Study outcomes and limitations: Seasonal influenza vaccination, on each occasion, was suggested by the authors to recruit few new T cells.

In TCRdb, the RT-PCR reads were re-called with MiXCR into one record per CDR3 protein. The data contain approximately 730,000 distinct CDR3 sequences, approximately 15% of them singletons. As to this clonotype: Its specificity is unknown.

The origin of this receptor is a man aged 50-60 years who received an inactivated influenza vaccine. The sample was PBMCs from blood, taken approximately 15 days before vaccination. The chain is built from TRBV7-9 and TRBJ2-5, with 9 bases aligning to TRBD1. The DNA of the CDR3 is TGTGCCAGCAGCTCATACCGGGACAGGGTAGAGACCCAGTACTTC. As protein: CASSSYRDRVETQYF.